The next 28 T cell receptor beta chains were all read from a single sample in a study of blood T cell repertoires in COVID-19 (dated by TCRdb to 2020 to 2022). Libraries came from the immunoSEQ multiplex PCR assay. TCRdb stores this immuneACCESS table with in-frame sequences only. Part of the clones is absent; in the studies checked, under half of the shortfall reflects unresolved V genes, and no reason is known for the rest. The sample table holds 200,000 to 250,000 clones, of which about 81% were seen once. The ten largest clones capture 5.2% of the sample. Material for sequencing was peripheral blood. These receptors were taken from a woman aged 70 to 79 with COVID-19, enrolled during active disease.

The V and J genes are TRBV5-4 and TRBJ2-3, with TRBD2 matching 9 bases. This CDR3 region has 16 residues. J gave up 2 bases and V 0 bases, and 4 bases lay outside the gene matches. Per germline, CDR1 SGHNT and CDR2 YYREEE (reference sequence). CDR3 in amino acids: CASSLAGLAVTDTQYF. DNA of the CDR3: TGTGCCAGCAGCTTGGCGGGACTAGCAGTCACAGATACGCAGTATTTT.

CDR3 nucleotide sequence: TGTGCCAGCAGTCGCTTACAGGGGGCTATAGGGTATGGCTACACCTTC. Amino acids: CASSRLQGAIGYGYTF. V usage is TRBV2 and J usage is TRBJ1-2; TRBD1 matches 9 bases. The V gene's germline CDR1 is SNHLY and CDR2 FYNNEI. The CDR3 contains 16 residues. Losses at the gene ends were 5 bases for V and 5 bases for J; bases not matched to a gene: 12.

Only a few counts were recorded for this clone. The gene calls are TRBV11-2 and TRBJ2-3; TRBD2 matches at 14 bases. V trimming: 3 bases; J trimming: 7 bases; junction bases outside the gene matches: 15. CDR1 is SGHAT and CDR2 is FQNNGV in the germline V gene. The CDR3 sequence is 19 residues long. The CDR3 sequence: CASSLRGSTGTSGGNTQYF. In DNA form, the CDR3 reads TGTGCCAGCAGCTTGAGAGGCTCGACCGGGACTAGCGGGGGAAATACGCAGTATTTT.

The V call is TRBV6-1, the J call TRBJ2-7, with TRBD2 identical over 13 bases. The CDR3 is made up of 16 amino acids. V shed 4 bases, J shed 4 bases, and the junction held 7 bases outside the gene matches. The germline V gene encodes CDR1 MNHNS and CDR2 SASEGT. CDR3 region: CASSGTSGRSGYEQYF. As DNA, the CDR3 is TGTGCCAGCAGTGGGACTAGCGGGAGATCCGGGTACGAGCAGTACTTC.

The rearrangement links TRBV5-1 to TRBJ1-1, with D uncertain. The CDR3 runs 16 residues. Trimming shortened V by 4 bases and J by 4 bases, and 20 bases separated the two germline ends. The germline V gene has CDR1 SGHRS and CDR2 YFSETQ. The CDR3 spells CASSLGRGATSTEAFF. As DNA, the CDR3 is TGCGCCAGCAGCCTGGGTAGAGGTGCAACATCCACTGAAGCTTTCTTT.

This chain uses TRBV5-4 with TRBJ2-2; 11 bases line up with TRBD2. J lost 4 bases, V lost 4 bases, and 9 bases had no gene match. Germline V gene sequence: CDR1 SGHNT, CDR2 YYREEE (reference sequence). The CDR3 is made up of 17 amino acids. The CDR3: CASSATSGSVGTGELFF. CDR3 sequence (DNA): TGTGCCAGCAGCGCCACTAGCGGGAGCGTAGGCACCGGGGAGCTGTTTTTT.

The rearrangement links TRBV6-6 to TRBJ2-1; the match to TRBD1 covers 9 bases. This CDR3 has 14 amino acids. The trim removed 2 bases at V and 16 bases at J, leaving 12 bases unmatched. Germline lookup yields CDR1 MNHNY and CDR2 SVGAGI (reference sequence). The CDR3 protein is CASSYPPGQGPVFF. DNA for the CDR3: TGTGCCAGCAGTTACCCACCGGGACAGGGTCCGGTATTCTTC.

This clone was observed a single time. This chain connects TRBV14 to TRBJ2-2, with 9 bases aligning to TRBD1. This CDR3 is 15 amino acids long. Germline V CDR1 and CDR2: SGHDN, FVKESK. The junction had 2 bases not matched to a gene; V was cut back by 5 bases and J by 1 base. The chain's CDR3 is CASSGQGKNTGELFF. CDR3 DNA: TGTGCCAGCAGCGGACAGGGGAAGAACACCGGGGAGCTGTTTTTT.

Here the CDR3 reads CASSWGQGREQYF. The CDR3 nucleotides read TGTGCCAGCAGCTGGGGACAGGGTCGCGAGCAGTACTTC. This rearrangement joins TRBV5-6 to TRBJ2-7, with TRBD1 matching over 9 bases. Losses at the gene ends were 3 bases for V and 6 bases for J; bases not matched to a gene: 4. CDR3 length: 13 amino acids. Germline values: CDR1 SGHDT, CDR2 YYEEEE.

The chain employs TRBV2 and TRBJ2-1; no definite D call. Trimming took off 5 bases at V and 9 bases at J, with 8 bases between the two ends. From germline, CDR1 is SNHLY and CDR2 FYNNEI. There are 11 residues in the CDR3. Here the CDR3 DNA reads TGTGCCAGCAGTCTACGAGGTGAGCAGTTCTTC. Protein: CASSLRGEQFF.

CDR3: CASSPRGDNSPLHF. The DNA for the CDR3 is TGTGCCAGCAGCCCCCGGGGGGATAATTCACCCCTCCACTTT. The chain is built from TRBV3-1 (or the pseudogene TRBV3-2) and TRBJ1-6; D is possibly TRBD1 (5 bases). The germline V and J ends were trimmed by 4 bases and 5 bases, with 9 bases remaining between them. The CDR3 runs to 14 residues. Germline-derived CDR1 and CDR2 are LGHDT and YNNKEL (reference sequence).

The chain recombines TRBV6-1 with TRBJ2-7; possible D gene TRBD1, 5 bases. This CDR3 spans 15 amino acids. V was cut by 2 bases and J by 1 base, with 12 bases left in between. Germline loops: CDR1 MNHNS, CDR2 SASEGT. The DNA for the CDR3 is TGTGCCAGCAGTGAACGTTGGCAGGGTTCCTACGAGCAGTACTTC. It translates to CASSERWQGSYEQYF.

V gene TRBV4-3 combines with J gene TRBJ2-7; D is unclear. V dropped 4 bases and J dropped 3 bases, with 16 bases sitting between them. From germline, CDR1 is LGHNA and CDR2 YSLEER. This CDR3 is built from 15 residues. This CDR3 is CASSPTRQAVYEQYF. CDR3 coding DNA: TGCGCCAGCAGCCCCACACGGCAGGCCGTCTACGAGCAGTACTTC.

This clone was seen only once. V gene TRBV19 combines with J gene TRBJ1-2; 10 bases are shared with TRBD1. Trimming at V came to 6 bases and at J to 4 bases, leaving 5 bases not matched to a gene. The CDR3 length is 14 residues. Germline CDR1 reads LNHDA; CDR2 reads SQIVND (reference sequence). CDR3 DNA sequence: TGTGCCAGTAGCCCTGGGACAGGGGCCTATGGCTACACCTTC. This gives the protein CASSPGTGAYGYTF.

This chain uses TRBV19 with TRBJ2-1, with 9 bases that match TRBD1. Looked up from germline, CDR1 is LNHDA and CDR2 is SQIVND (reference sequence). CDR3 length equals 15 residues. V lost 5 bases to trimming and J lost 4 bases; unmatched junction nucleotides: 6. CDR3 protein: CASSLGTGIYNEQFF. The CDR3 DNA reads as TGTGCCAGTAGTTTAGGGACAGGGATTTACAATGAGCAGTTCTTC.

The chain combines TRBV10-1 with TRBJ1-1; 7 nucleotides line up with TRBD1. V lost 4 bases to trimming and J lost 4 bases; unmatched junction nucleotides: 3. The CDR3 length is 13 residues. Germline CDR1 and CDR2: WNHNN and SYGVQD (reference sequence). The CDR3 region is CASSGRGATEAFF. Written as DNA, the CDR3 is TGCGCCAGCAGTGGCAGGGGGGCCACTGAAGCTTTCTTT.

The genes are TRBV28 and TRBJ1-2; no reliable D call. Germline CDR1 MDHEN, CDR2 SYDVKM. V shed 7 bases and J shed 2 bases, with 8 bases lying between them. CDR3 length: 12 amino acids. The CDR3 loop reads CASTTANYGYTF. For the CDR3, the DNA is TGTGCCAGCACTACCGCGAACTATGGCTACACCTTC.

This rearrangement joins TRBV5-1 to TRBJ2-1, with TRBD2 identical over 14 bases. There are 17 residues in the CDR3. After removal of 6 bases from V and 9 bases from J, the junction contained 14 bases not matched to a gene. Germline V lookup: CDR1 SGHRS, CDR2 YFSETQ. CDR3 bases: TGCGCCAGCATCAGTCCCGGGACTAGCGGGAGTCGGGTTGAGCAGTTCTTC. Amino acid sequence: CASISPGTSGSRVEQFF.

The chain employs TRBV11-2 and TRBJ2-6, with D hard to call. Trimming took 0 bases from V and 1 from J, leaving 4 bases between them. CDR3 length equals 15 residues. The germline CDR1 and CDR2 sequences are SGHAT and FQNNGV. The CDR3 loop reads CASSLDPSGANVLTF. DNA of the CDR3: TGTGCCAGCAGCTTAGACCCGTCTGGGGCCAACGTCCTGACTTTC.

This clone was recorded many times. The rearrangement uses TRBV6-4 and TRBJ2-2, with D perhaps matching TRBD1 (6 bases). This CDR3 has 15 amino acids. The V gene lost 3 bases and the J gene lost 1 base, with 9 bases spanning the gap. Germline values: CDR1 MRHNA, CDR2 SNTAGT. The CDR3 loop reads CASSEGGQNTGELFF. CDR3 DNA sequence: TGTGCCAGCAGTGAAGGGGGACAGAACACCGGGGAGCTGTTTTTT.

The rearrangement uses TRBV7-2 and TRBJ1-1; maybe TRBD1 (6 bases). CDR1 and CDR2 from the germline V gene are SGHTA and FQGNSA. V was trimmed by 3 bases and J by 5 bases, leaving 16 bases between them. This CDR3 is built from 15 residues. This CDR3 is CASSFLVSQGTEAFF. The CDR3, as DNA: TGTGCCAGCAGCTTCTTGGTCAGCCAGGGGACTGAAGCTTTCTTT.

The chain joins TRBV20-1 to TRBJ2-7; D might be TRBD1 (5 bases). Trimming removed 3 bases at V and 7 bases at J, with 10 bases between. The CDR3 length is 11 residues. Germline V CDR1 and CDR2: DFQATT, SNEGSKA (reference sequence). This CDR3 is CSASGDREQYF. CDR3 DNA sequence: TGCAGTGCTAGCGGTGACAGAGAGCAGTACTTC.

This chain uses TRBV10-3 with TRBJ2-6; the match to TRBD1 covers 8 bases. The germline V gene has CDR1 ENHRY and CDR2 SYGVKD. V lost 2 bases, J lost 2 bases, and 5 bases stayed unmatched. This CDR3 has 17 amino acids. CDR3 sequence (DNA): TGTGCCATCAGTGAGGACAGGGGTCTGGCTGGGGCCAACGTCCTGACTTTC. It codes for CAISEDRGLAGANVLTF.

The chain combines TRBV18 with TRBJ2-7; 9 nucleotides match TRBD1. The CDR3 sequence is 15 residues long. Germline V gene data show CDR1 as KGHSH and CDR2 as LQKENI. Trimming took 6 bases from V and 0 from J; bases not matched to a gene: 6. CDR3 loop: CASSLGQGLSYEQYF. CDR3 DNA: TGTGCCAGCTCTCTCGGACAGGGGCTCTCCTACGAGCAGTACTTC.

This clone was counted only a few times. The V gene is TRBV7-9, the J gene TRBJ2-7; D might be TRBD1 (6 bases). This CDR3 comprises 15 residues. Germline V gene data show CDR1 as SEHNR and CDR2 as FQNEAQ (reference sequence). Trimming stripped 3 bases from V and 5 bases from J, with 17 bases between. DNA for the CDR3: TGTGCCAGCAGCTTTCTACAGGGAAGTAGGAACGAGCAGTACTTC. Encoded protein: CASSFLQGSRNEQYF.

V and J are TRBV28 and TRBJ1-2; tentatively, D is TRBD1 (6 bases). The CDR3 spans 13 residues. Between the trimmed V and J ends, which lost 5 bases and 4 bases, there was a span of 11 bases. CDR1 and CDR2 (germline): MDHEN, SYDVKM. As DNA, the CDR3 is TGTGCCAGCAGTGTGCAGGGGACCTATGGCTACACCTTC. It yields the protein CASSVQGTYGYTF.

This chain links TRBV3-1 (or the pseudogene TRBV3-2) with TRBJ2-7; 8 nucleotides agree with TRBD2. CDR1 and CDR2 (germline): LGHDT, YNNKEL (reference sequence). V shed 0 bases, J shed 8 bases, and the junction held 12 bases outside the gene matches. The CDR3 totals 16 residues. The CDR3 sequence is CASSQDREGGPTKQYF. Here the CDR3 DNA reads TGTGCCAGCAGCCAAGATCGGGAGGGTGGTCCTACGAAGCAGTACTTC.

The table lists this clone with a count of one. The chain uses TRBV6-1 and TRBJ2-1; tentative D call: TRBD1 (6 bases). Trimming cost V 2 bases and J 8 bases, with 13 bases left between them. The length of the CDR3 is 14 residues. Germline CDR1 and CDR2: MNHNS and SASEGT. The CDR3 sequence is CASSERGGGHEQFF. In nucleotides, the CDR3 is TGTGCCAGCAGTGAAAGAGGTGGGGGCCATGAGCAGTTCTTC.